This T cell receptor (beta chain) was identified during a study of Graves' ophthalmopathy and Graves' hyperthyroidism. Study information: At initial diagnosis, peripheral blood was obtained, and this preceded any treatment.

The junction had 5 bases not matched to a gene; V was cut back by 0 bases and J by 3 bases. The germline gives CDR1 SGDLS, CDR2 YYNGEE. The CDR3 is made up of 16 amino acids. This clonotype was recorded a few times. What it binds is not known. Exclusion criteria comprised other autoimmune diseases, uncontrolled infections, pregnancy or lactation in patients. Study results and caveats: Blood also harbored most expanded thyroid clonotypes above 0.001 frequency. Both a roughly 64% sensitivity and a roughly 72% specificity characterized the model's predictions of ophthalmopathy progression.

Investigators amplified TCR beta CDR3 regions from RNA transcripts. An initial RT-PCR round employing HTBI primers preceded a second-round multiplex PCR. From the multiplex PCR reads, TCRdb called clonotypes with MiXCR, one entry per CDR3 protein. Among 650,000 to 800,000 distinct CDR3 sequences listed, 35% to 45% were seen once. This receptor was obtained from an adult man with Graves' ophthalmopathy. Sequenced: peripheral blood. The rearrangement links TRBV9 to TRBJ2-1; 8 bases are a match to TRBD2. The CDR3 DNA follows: TGTGCCAGCAGCGTAGCTGGAGCGGGGGACTACAATGAGCAGTTCTTC. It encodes CASSVAGAGDYNEQFF.